These 26 T cell receptor beta chains originate from one sample sequenced in a study of cytomegalovirus exposure and HLA in healthy donors (TCRdb year 2017). The library was produced with the immunoSEQ multiplex PCR assay. A mixture of 60 forward primers for TCR Vbeta segments and 13 reverse primers for TCR Jbeta segments was used in the multiplex PCR. Entries here come from immuneACCESS through TCRdb and include only in-frame sequences with V and J called. Some clones fail to appear in such tables; in the studies checked, an unresolved V gene covers under half of the shortfall, and the cause of the remainder is unknown. The sample table holds approximately 110,000 clones, of which around 74% were seen once. The ten largest clones add up to around 4% of the sample. The specimen sequenced was PBMCs. The source is a woman between 45 and 60 years old in good health and CMV-seropositive.

V and J are TRBV27 and TRBJ1-5, with D perhaps TRBD1 (5 bases). The germline gives CDR1 MNHEY, CDR2 SMNVEV (reference sequence). CDR3 length: 14 residues. V gave up 5 bases and J gave up 4 bases, with 12 bases separating them. Here the CDR3 DNA reads TGTGCCAGCAGTATAACACGGACAAATCAGCCCCAGCATTTT. It is translated as CASSITRTNQPQHF.

This chain connects TRBV6-5 to TRBJ1-2, with D tentatively TRBD1 (6 bases). The CDR3 has 15 amino acids. CDR1 and CDR2 (germline): MNHEY, SVGAGI. Deletions cut 8 bases from V and 1 base from J, with 17 bases between. CDR3 sequence: CASRWDPGDNYGYTF. The CDR3 DNA sequence: TGTGCCAGCCGGTGGGATCCAGGGGATAACTATGGCTACACCTTC.

This clone was picked up a small number of times. The chain combines TRBV5-5 with TRBJ1-6, with D perhaps matching TRBD1 (6 bases). This CDR3 spans 15 amino acids. V was pared by 1 base and J by 7 bases, with 12 bases between. CDR1 is SGHKS, CDR2 YYEKEE, per germline (reference sequence). The CDR3 spells CASSLLPGENSPLHF. The CDR3 bases are TGTGCCAGCAGCTTGTTGCCAGGGGAGAATTCACCCCTCCACTTT.

The V and J genes are TRBV7-3 and TRBJ1-2; perhaps TRBD1 as D (6 bases). The CDR3 has 16 amino acids. V dropped 5 bases and J dropped 4 bases, with 20 bases sitting between them. Germline V gives CDR1 SGHTA, CDR2 FQGTGA. Here the CDR3 reads CASSPPGGAQIYGYTF. In nucleotides, the CDR3 is TGTGCCAGCAGCCCACCCGGGGGGGCGCAGATCTATGGCTACACCTTC.

The genes are TRBV7-2 and TRBJ1-2; 10 bases fit TRBD1. The V gene end was trimmed by 3 bases and the J gene end by 6 bases; junction bases not matched to a gene: 13. The CDR3 runs to 17 residues. Germline CDR1 reads SGHTA; CDR2 reads FQGNSA. CDR3 nucleotide sequence: TGTGCCAGCAGCTTCAAGTCGGGACAGGGGAGTGTTAATGGCTACACCTTC. Translation: CASSFKSGQGSVNGYTF.

This clone was picked up one time. The chain carries TRBV7-7 and TRBJ2-5; 7 nucleotides align to TRBD2. The CDR3 extends over 14 amino acids. Germline V gene data show CDR1 as SSHAT and CDR2 as FNYEAQ (reference sequence). Germline trimming cut 1 base from V and 5 bases from J; bases unmatched to any gene: 4. As DNA, the CDR3 is TGTGCCAGCAGCTTAGGACTAGCCCAGGAGACCCAGTACTTC. Translating it yields CASSLGLAQETQYF.

V usage is TRBV5-5 and J usage is TRBJ1-1; D might be TRBD1 (5 bases). CDR1 is SGHKS and CDR2 is YYEKEE in the germline V gene (reference sequence). V was cut by 3 bases and J by 4 bases, with 13 bases left in between. The CDR3 is 14 residues long. The CDR3 here is CASSWGSGGTEAFF. As DNA, the CDR3 is TGTGCCAGCAGCTGGGGCTCGGGGGGCACTGAAGCTTTCTTT.

The chain has TRBV18 and TRBJ2-6, with a possible D match to TRBD1 (6 bases). The CDR3 has 15 amino acids. CDR1 and CDR2 (germline): KGHSH, LQKENI. V was cut by 6 bases and J by 1 base, with 10 bases left in between. The DNA for the CDR3 is TGTGCCAGCTCGGACAGATTTTCTGGGGCCAACGTCCTGACTTTC. It specifies CASSDRFSGANVLTF.

This sequence joins TRBV10-3 and TRBJ2-7; possibly TRBD1 for D (6 bases). Per the germline V gene, CDR1 is ENHRY and CDR2 is SYGVKD. This CDR3 has 14 residues. V shed 9 bases and J shed 0 bases, with 15 bases lying between them. CDR3 amino acids: CAIRGHPSSYEQYF. CDR3 nucleotide sequence: TGTGCCATACGGGGACACCCGAGCTCCTACGAGCAGTACTTC.

The chain employs TRBV28 and TRBJ1-2; D is ambiguous. Trimming pared 2 bases from V and 8 bases from J, leaving 9 bases between. The CDR3 is made up of 12 amino acids. CDR1 and CDR2 (germline): MDHEN, SYDVKM. CDR3 sequence: CASSLQVRGYTF. CDR3 in DNA: TGTGCCAGCAGTTTACAGGTACGCGGCTACACCTTC.

This chain uses TRBV7-9 with TRBJ1-4; D is undetermined. V was pared by 7 bases and J by 0 bases, with 15 bases between. This CDR3 has 16 amino acids. Per germline, CDR1 SEHNR and CDR2 FQNEAQ (reference sequence). In DNA, the CDR3 is TGTGCCAGCACCCCAAAGCCAACTGCAACTAATGAAAAACTGTTTTTT. It yields the protein CASTPKPTATNEKLFF.

This chain connects TRBV7-2 to TRBJ2-7; 8 bases match TRBD2. CDR1 is SGHTA, CDR2 FQGNSA, per germline. V shed 5 bases and J 2 bases; nucleotides not matched to a gene: 5. The CDR3 sequence is 14 residues long. The CDR3 region has the DNA TGTGCCAGCAGCCTAGTAGCGGGGCCCTACGAGCAGTACTTC. Its protein product is CASSLVAGPYEQYF.

The chain employs TRBV7-2 and TRBJ2-2; 7 nucleotides align to TRBD2. Trimming took 5 bases from V and 9 from J; bases not matched to a gene: 6. The CDR3 length is 13 residues. Germline CDR1 and CDR2: SGHTA and FQGNSA. Written as DNA, the CDR3 is TGTGCCAGCAGCGGGGGGGTTACGAGGGAGCTGTTTTTT. It specifies CASSGGVTRELFF.

This clone was detected a few times. The chain couples TRBV4-3 to TRBJ2-4, with TRBD1 matching 9 bases. V gave up 1 base and J gave up 5 bases; unmatched junction bases: 3. The CDR3 is made up of 15 amino acids. Germline V gene lookup returns CDR1 LGHNA and CDR2 YSLEER. The CDR3 DNA follows: TGCGCCAGCAGCCAAGTGGGGACAGGGCAAAACATTCAGTACTTC. It yields the protein CASSQVGTGQNIQYF.

V is TRBV19 and J is TRBJ1-5, with D unclear. The CDR3 extends over 15 amino acids. V lost 3 bases to trimming and J lost 4 bases, with 13 bases between them. Germline CDR1 LNHDA, CDR2 SQIVND (reference sequence). CDR3: CASSITDLANQPQHF. CDR3 coding DNA: TGTGCCAGTAGTATTACCGATCTAGCAAATCAGCCCCAGCATTTT.

The chain joins TRBV5-1 to TRBJ1-2, with 7 bases fitting TRBD1. Germline V gives CDR1 SGHRS, CDR2 YFSETQ. This CDR3 contains 13 residues. Trimming at V came to 1 base and at J to 7 bases, leaving 4 bases not matched to a gene. CDR3 protein: CASSLTGVSGYTF. Written as DNA, the CDR3 is TGCGCCAGCAGCTTGACAGGGGTCAGTGGCTACACCTTC.

The chain links TRBV7-2 to TRBJ2-7; D might be TRBD2 (5 bases). CDR1 is SGHTA, CDR2 FQGNSA, per germline. The CDR3 runs 16 residues. V was clipped by 1 base and J by 1 base, with 14 bases between them. CDR3 protein: CASSLVTTRSSYEQYF. CDR3 sequence (DNA): TGTGCCAGCAGCTTAGTGACTACGAGGAGTTCCTACGAGCAGTACTTC.

This chain uses TRBV6-6 with TRBJ1-5; 7 bases map to TRBD1. The CDR3 sequence is 14 residues long. J was trimmed by 0 bases and V by 5 bases; bases with no gene match: 1. Per germline, CDR1 MNHNY and CDR2 SVGAGI (reference sequence). The chain's CDR3 is CASSRQGSNQPQHF. CDR3 bases: TGTGCCAGCAGTCGACAGGGTAGCAATCAGCCCCAGCATTTT.

The J gene is TRBJ1-6, the V gene TRBV7-6, with TRBD1 matching over 9 bases. This CDR3 has 15 residues. Germline CDR1 reads SGHVS; CDR2 reads FNYEAQ. The ends lost 6 bases at V and 14 bases at J; junction bases unmatched: 14. CDR3 sequence (DNA): TGTGCCAGCAGTTTTAACCCCGGACAGGGGACTACCCTCCACTTT. This encodes CASSFNPGQGTTLHF.

Only a few counts were recorded for this clone. The J gene is TRBJ2-7, the V gene TRBV7-8; TRBD1 might be the D (5 bases). The ends were cut back, 3 bases at V and 3 bases at J, with 9 bases in the middle. CDR1 is SGHVS, CDR2 FQNEAQ, per germline. The CDR3 runs to 13 residues. The CDR3 protein is CASSLKTVYEQYF. As DNA, the CDR3 is TGTGCCAGCAGCTTGAAGACAGTCTACGAGCAGTACTTC. Supplemented by reference TRBV7-8 and TRBJ2-7, the full variable domain reads GAGVSQSPRYKVAKRGQDVALRCDPISGHVSLFWYQQALGQGPEFLTYFQNEAQLDKSGLPSDRFFAERPEGSVSTLKIQRTQQEDSAVYLCASSLKTVYEQYFGPGTRLTVT.

Only a few counts were recorded for this clone. The rearrangement joins TRBV6-1 to TRBJ1-5, with TRBD1 identical over 8 bases. The CDR3 consists of 14 residues. J gave up 1 base and V 5 bases, and 1 base lay outside the gene matches. Germline V CDR1 and CDR2: MNHNS, SASEGT. The CDR3 DNA sequence: TGTGCCAGCAGTCGGACAGGGAGCAATCAGCCCCAGCATTTT. Translation gives CASSRTGSNQPQHF.

The V gene is TRBV14, the J gene TRBJ2-5, with TRBD2 as a possible D gene (7 bases). The germline gives CDR1 SGHDN, CDR2 FVKESK. V lost 4 bases and J 5 bases, leaving 20 bases between the germline ends. CDR3 length: 16 amino acids. The CDR3 DNA reads TGTGCCAGCAGCCTCCTCGAGCCGGGGGGCCGGGAGACCCAGTACTTC. Residues: CASSLLEPGGRETQYF.

This chain connects TRBV28 to TRBJ1-6; D call uncertain. CDR1 MDHEN and CDR2 SYDVKM come from the germline V gene. The V and J ends lost 10 bases and 9 bases respectively, with 34 bases between them. This CDR3 is built from 19 residues. CDR3 sequence (DNA): TGTGCCACCACGCTCGGCGGGGATTGGCCGGGAATTTTTAGTTCACCCCTCCACTTT. Protein: CATTLGGDWPGIFSSPLHF.

This clone was detected once. The rearrangement uses TRBV5-4 and TRBJ2-2, with 8 bases aligning to TRBD2. V trimming: 6 bases; J trimming: 0 bases; junction bases outside the gene matches: 4. The CDR3 consists of 15 residues. Germline loops: CDR1 SGHNT, CDR2 YYREEE (reference sequence). As DNA, the CDR3 is TGTGCCAGCACCCTTAGCGGGGCGAACACCGGGGAGCTGTTTTTT. Its protein product is CASTLSGANTGELFF. Looking up the rest from reference TRBV5-4 and TRBJ2-2 gives the full variable domain: ETGVTQSPTHLIKTRGQQVTLRCSSQSGHNTVSWYQQALGQGPQFIFQYYREEENGRGNFPPRFSGLQFPNYSSELNVNALELDDSALYLCASTLSGANTGELFFGEGSRLTVL.

V gene TRBV7-9 combines with J gene TRBJ2-1, with TRBD1 identical over 7 bases. J was trimmed by 6 bases and V by 11 bases; bases with no gene match: 13. This CDR3 contains 14 residues. Germline V CDR1 and CDR2: SEHNR, FQNEAQ (reference sequence). The CDR3: CAGSSRGFGNEQFF. The CDR3, as DNA: TGTGCCGGATCTTCCAGGGGGTTTGGCAATGAGCAGTTCTTC.

This clone appeared once. V and J are TRBV6-1 and TRBJ2-7; 7 bases align to TRBD1. Germline lookup yields CDR1 MNHNS and CDR2 SASEGT. The CDR3 spans 16 residues. With 2 bases clipped from V and 4 bases from J, the junction kept 11 bases outside the gene matches. CDR3: CASSELGGYQRYEQYF. In DNA, the CDR3 is TGTGCCAGCAGTGAATTAGGGGGCTACCAGAGATACGAGCAGTACTTC.